The 19 T cell receptor beta chains listed next were all sequenced from one sample in a study of blood T cell repertoires in COVID-19. Libraries were prepared by immunoSEQ multiplex PCR; TCRdb keeps only in-frame clonotypes and omits some of them. Of tens of thousands of clones listed, over 75% are singletons. The material sequenced was peripheral blood. The receptors were gathered from a man aged 45 to 65 with active COVID-19.

The chain links TRBV19 to TRBJ2-2; the match to TRBD2 covers 9 bases. Per the germline V gene, CDR1 is LNHDA and CDR2 is SQIVND (reference sequence). This CDR3 has 14 amino acids. V lost 6 bases and J lost 8; bases outside the gene matches: 7. The CDR3 region is CASRLTSGDGELFF. CDR3 nucleotide sequence: TGTGCCAGTAGACTGACTAGCGGTGATGGGGAGCTGTTTTTT. The variable domain in full, completed from reference TRBV19 and TRBJ2-2, reads DGGITQSPKYLFRKEGQNVTLSCEQNLNHDAMYWYRQDPGQGLRLIYYSQIVNDFQKGDIAEGYSVSREKKESFPLTVTSAQKNPTAFYLCASRLTSGDGELFFGEGSRLTVL.

The chain carries TRBV9 and TRBJ1-3; D gene uncertain. In germline, CDR1 is SGDLS, CDR2 YYNGEE. The CDR3 length is 13 residues. Trimming cost V 4 bases and J 4 bases, with 9 bases left between them. This chain's CDR3 is CASSSISGNTIYF. The CDR3 DNA is TGTGCCAGCAGCTCCATTTCCGGAAACACCATATATTTT.

The sample holds one count of this clone. The chain carries TRBV6-5 and TRBJ1-2; D unresolved. This CDR3 contains 13 residues. Per the germline V gene, CDR1 is MNHEY and CDR2 is SVGAGI. V lost 6 bases and J 8 bases, leaving 16 bases between the germline ends. The DNA of the CDR3 is TGTGCCAGCAGACAGCCAGCTGTACACGGCTACACCTTC. This translates into CASRQPAVHGYTF.

V gene TRBV25-1 combines with J gene TRBJ1-1, with TRBD1 matching 8 bases. V gave up 6 bases and J gave up 5 bases; unmatched junction bases: 17. Germline CDR1 and CDR2: MGHDK and SYGVNS. The CDR3 is 17 residues long. Written as DNA, the CDR3 is TGTGCCAGCAGCCCTACAATTCCGGGACAGGTCCGTACTGAAGCTTTCTTT. Translating gives CASSPTIPGQVRTEAFF.

The chain links TRBV5-8 to TRBJ1-2, with 12 bases matching TRBD1. The CDR3 sequence is 16 residues long. V dropped 0 bases and J dropped 8; count of bases not matched to a gene: 8. The V gene's germline CDR1 is SGHTS and CDR2 YDEGEE. For the CDR3, the DNA is TGTGCCAGCAGCTTGGTTGGGACAGGGGGCGCGGAGGGCTACACCTTC. It is translated as CASSLVGTGGAEGYTF.

This chain joins TRBV21-1 and TRBJ1-2; the table calls TRBD1, which could not be checked here. TRBV21-1 has pseudogene status. The length of the CDR3 is 14 residues. The CDR3 here is CASSKETGFYGYTF. Here the CDR3 DNA reads TGTGCCAGCAGCAAAGAAACAGGCTTCTATGGCTACACCTTC.

The chain couples TRBV20-1 to TRBJ2-1; 7 bases fit TRBD2. Trimming at V came to 7 bases and at J to 8 bases, leaving 5 bases not matched to a gene. The CDR3 consists of 11 residues. The germline CDR1 and CDR2 sequences are DFQATT and SNEGSKA (reference sequence). CDR3 in amino acids: CSGGGSYEQFF. CDR3 nucleotides: TGCAGTGGCGGGGGTTCGTATGAGCAGTTCTTC.

Turning to this clone: One end of the junction varies from germline; a read error may be responsible. In DNA, the CDR3 is TGTGCTAGCAGCATACAGGGTGGGACCCAGTACTTC. This encodes CASSIQGGTQYF. V is TRBV7-7 and J is TRBJ2-5; perhaps TRBD1 as D (6 bases). Germline lookup yields CDR1 SSHAT and CDR2 FNYEAQ (reference sequence). The length of the CDR3 is 12 residues. The full variable domain, its missing parts supplied by reference TRBV7-7 and TRBJ2-5, is GAGVSQSPRYKVTKRGQDVTLRCDPISSHATLYWYQQALGQGPEFLTYFNYEAQPDKSGLPSDRFSAERPEGSISTLTIQRTEQRDSAMYRCASSIQGGTQYFGPGTRLLVL.

The chain employs TRBV6-5 and TRBJ1-1; D call uncertain. The CDR3 runs 12 residues. Trimming removed 7 bases from V and 6 bases from J, with 12 bases in between. Germline V gene data show CDR1 as MNHEY and CDR2 as SVGAGI. The CDR3 sequence is CASISRGPEAFF. As DNA, the CDR3 is TGTGCCAGCATTAGTCGGGGTCCTGAAGCTTTCTTT.

The chain employs TRBV5-8 and TRBJ1-2; D is unclear. The CDR3 consists of 13 residues. CDR1 is SGHTS, CDR2 YDEGEE, per germline. The V end lost 1 base, the J end lost 3 bases, and 7 bases lay between the germline ends. The CDR3 is CASSLRTDYGYTF. The CDR3 region has the DNA TGTGCCAGCAGCTTGCGTACAGACTATGGCTACACCTTC.

This chain joins TRBV11-3 and TRBJ1-2, with 9 bases that match TRBD1. V shed 4 bases, J shed 8 bases, and the junction held 11 bases outside the gene matches. In germline, CDR1 is SGHNT, CDR2 YENEEA. This CDR3 region has 15 residues. In DNA, the CDR3 is TGTGCCAGCAGCTCCTCGGGACAGGGTCATAGAGGCTACACCTTC. This encodes CASSSSGQGHRGYTF.

The DNA for the CDR3 is TGTGCCATCAGTGGTAGGTGGGGCCCTTCGGGCACTGAAGCTTTCTTT. Translation: CAISGRWGPSGTEAFF. V and J are TRBV10-3 and TRBJ1-1, with D perhaps matching TRBD1 (5 bases). CDR1 ENHRY and CDR2 SYGVKD come from the germline V gene. Trimming removed 4 bases from V and 4 bases from J, with 19 bases in between. The CDR3 spans 16 residues.

Notes on this clone: Other nucleotide sequences from this sample produce the same CDR3. The rearrangement uses TRBV7-3 and TRBJ2-3; the match to TRBD2 covers 12 bases. The CDR3 is 15 residues long. Germline trimming cut 5 bases from V and 0 bases from J; bases unmatched to any gene: 0. Germline CDR1 SGHTA, CDR2 FQGTGA. The CDR3 DNA reads as TGTGCCAGCAGCCTAGCGGGGGGGAGCACAGATACGCAGTATTTT. Protein sequence: CASSLAGGSTDTQYF.

The V and J genes are TRBV5-5 and TRBJ1-2; 7 nucleotides line up with TRBD1. The CDR3 length is 13 residues. V shed 4 bases, J shed 2 bases, and the junction held 2 bases outside the gene matches. The germline gives CDR1 SGHKS, CDR2 YYEKEE (reference sequence). The CDR3 DNA is TGTGCCAGCAGCGTGACAGGGAACTATGGCTACACCTTC. This sequence encodes CASSVTGNYGYTF.

The chain employs TRBV6-5 and TRBJ1-6, with 7 bases matching TRBD1. With 6 bases clipped from V and 4 bases from J, the junction kept 6 bases outside the gene matches. Germline V gene sequence: CDR1 MNHEY, CDR2 SVGAGI. The CDR3 runs 15 residues. The CDR3 DNA reads TGTGCCAGCAGGGGGGGACAGCCTTATAATTCACCCCTCCACTTT. This gives the protein CASRGGQPYNSPLHF.

This chain joins TRBV29-1 and TRBJ2-3; D not resolved. This CDR3 comprises 11 residues. The V gene's germline CDR1 is SQVTM and CDR2 ANQGSEA. Trimming cost V 8 bases and J 1 base, with 7 bases left between them. Written as DNA, the CDR3 is TGCAGCACCCGAGGCACAGATACGCAGTATTTT. This translates into CSTRGTDTQYF.

DNA for the CDR3: TGTGCCATCAGTAAACAGGGGGATAGCAATCAGCCCCAGCATTTT. Its translation: CAISKQGDSNQPQHF. The rearrangement uses TRBV10-3 and TRBJ1-5; 8 bases align to TRBD1. Germline CDR1 reads ENHRY; CDR2 reads SYGVKD. The length of the CDR3 is 15 residues. V dropped 5 bases and J dropped 0; count of bases not matched to a gene: 3.

This clone appeared once. The chain recombines TRBV24-1 with TRBJ2-5, with 12 bases lining up with TRBD2. This CDR3 has 17 residues. J gave up 1 base and V 3 bases, and 5 bases lay outside the gene matches. Germline V lookup: CDR1 KGHDR, CDR2 SFDVKD. The DNA of the CDR3 is TGTGCCACCAGTGATGGACTAGCGGGATTCTCCCAAGAGACCCAGTACTTC. Protein sequence: CATSDGLAGFSQETQYF.

The CDR3 DNA is TGTGCCAGTAGTAACCACCGTCGGACAGGATCGGGGGGAAACACCATATATTTT. Translation: CASSNHRRTGSGGNTIYF. This chain uses TRBV19 with TRBJ1-3; 7 nucleotides match TRBD1. This CDR3 is built from 18 residues. Germline V lookup: CDR1 LNHDA, CDR2 SQIVND (reference sequence). J was trimmed by 4 bases and V by 4 bases; bases with no gene match: 16. The full variable domain, rest sourced from reference TRBV19 and TRBJ1-3, is DGGITQSPKYLFRKEGQNVTLSCEQNLNHDAMYWYRQDPGQGLRLIYYSQIVNDFQKGDIAEGYSVSREKKESFPLTVTSAQKNPTAFYLCASSNHRRTGSGGNTIYFGEGSWLTVV.